A single sample gave rise to the 20 T cell receptor beta chains below, sequenced in a study of memory CD4+ T cells and cytomegalovirus serostatus. Single viable CD3+CD4+CD8-CD45RO+ cells were sorted as the memory CD4+ T cells. TCRdb keeps only in-frame clones here, not all; method: immunoSEQ multiplex PCR. The profile covers roughly 40,000 clones, with roughly 78% appearing a single time and 0.6% to 0.95% taken by the ten largest. Sequencing was carried out using memory CD4+ T cells from blood. These receptors were obtained from an adult in good health and CMV-seronegative.

This chain uses TRBV6-6 with TRBJ1-5; D not certain. V shed 5 bases and J shed 4 bases, with 9 bases lying between them. Per the germline V gene, CDR1 is MNHNY and CDR2 is SVGAGI (reference sequence). The CDR3 is 13 residues long. CDR3 coding DNA: TGTGCCAGCAGTAGGGAGCAGAATCAGCCCCAGCATTTT. It yields the protein CASSREQNQPQHF.

This chain joins TRBV11-2 and TRBJ1-5, with a tentative D call TRBD1 (5 bases). Trimming left V 1 base short and J 2 bases short, with 6 bases between. This CDR3 comprises 14 residues. Germline V gene sequence: CDR1 SGHAT, CDR2 FQNNGV. CDR3 amino acids: CASSLVGGNQPQHF. CDR3 DNA sequence: TGTGCCAGCAGCTTAGTGGGGGGCAATCAGCCCCAGCATTTT. The full variable domain, with the rest looked up from reference TRBV11-2 and TRBJ1-5, is EAGVAQSPRYKIIEKRQSVAFWCNPISGHATLYWYQQILGQGPKLLIQFQNNGVVDDSQLPKDRFSAERLKGVDSTLKIQPAKLEDSAVYLCASSLVGGNQPQHFGDGTRLSIL.

The gene calls are TRBV2 and TRBJ1-3; D perhaps matches TRBD1 (6 bases). V gave up 4 bases and J gave up 0 bases, with 13 bases separating them. The CDR3 runs to 16 residues. The germline V gene has CDR1 SNHLY and CDR2 FYNNEI. As DNA, the CDR3 is TGTGCCAGCAGTGTTCCTGCGGACAGCTCTGGAAACACCATATATTTT. Translation: CASSVPADSSGNTIYF.

This sequence joins TRBV10-3 and TRBJ1-1; 7 nucleotides match TRBD1. V was clipped by 10 bases and J by 5 bases; unmatched bases: 16. Germline CDR1 ENHRY, CDR2 SYGVKD. The CDR3 is made up of 15 amino acids. CDR3 in amino acids: CATKTGWGTRTEAFF. In nucleotides, the CDR3 is TGTGCCACCAAGACAGGGTGGGGTACGAGGACTGAAGCTTTCTTT.

This clone has more than one count but fewer than ten. DNA of the CDR3: TGTGCCAGCAGAGGACAGGGGCAGGGTGAAAAACTGTTTTTT. Its protein is CASRGQGQGEKLFF. V and J are TRBV2 and TRBJ1-4; 9 nucleotides match TRBD1. This CDR3 has 14 residues. In germline, CDR1 is SNHLY, CDR2 FYNNEI. Trimming cost V 6 bases and J 7 bases; bases outside gene matches: 6.

The chain uses TRBV5-1 and TRBJ1-2, with 7 nucleotides matching TRBD1. The CDR3 extends over 13 amino acids. With V trimmed by 6 bases and J by 7 bases, 9 bases remained unmatched. Germline loops: CDR1 SGHRS, CDR2 YFSETQ. The CDR3 loop reads CASNLDRAGGYTF. DNA of the CDR3: TGCGCCAGCAATTTAGACAGGGCCGGTGGCTACACCTTC.

The chain carries TRBV7-3 and TRBJ2-3, with 11 bases fitting TRBD1. The V gene's germline CDR1 is SGHTA and CDR2 FQGTGA. The CDR3 length is 15 residues. The trim removed 5 bases at V and 5 bases at J, leaving 6 bases unmatched. The CDR3 DNA reads TGTGCCAGCAGCGCGGACAGGGGGCGCGGAGATACGCAGTATTTT. It is translated as CASSADRGRGDTQYF.

The V and J genes are TRBV4-2 and TRBJ1-1, with D possibly TRBD1 on 6 matching bases. This CDR3 is 18 amino acids long. V lost 0 bases, J lost 6 bases, and 23 bases lay in between. Germline CDR1 and CDR2: LGHNA and YNFKEQ. The CDR3 loop reads CASSQDMSLTGRAAEAFF. DNA for the CDR3: TGTGCCAGCAGCCAAGATATGAGTCTGACAGGTAGGGCAGCTGAAGCTTTCTTT.

This clone was seen more than once but under ten times. In DNA form, the CDR3 reads TGTGCCAGCAGCCGCGGGACAGCGACGGATCAGCCCCAGCATTTT. As protein: CASSRGTATDQPQHF. V gene TRBV4-2 combines with J gene TRBJ1-5, with TRBD1 identical over 7 bases. Per the germline V gene, CDR1 is LGHNA and CDR2 is YNFKEQ. The CDR3 covers 15 residues. The V gene end was trimmed by 4 bases and the J gene end by 5 bases; junction bases not matched to a gene: 8.

The CDR3 spells CASSMTRDRYGEKLFF. CDR3 in DNA: TGTGCCAGTAGTATGACGCGGGACAGGTACGGGGAAAAACTGTTTTTT. V is TRBV19 and J is TRBJ1-4; 8 bases align to TRBD1. The junction had 11 bases not matched to a gene; V was cut back by 3 bases and J by 8 bases. CDR3 length equals 16 residues. Germline V gene data show CDR1 as LNHDA and CDR2 as SQIVND (reference sequence).

This sequence joins TRBV18 and TRBJ1-2; D gene unclear. Germline lookup yields CDR1 KGHSH and CDR2 LQKENI. Deletions cut 4 bases from V and 4 bases from J, with 7 bases between. The CDR3 contains 12 residues. CDR3 amino acids: CASSQESYGYTF. The CDR3 DNA follows: TGTGCCAGCTCACAGGAGAGCTATGGCTACACCTTC.

The J gene is TRBJ1-5, the V gene TRBV5-8; D not certain. In germline, CDR1 is SGHTS, CDR2 YDEGEE. Trimming cost V 7 bases and J 1 base, with 9 bases left between them. The CDR3 has 13 amino acids. The CDR3, as DNA: TGTGCCAGCGGTCGTAGGAGCAATCAGCCCCAGCATTTT. Translated: CASGRRSNQPQHF.

The chain carries TRBV30 and TRBJ2-1; TRBD2 might be the D (5 bases). Germline V gene data show CDR1 as GTSNPN and CDR2 as SVGIG (reference sequence). The CDR3 consists of 14 residues. V gave up 1 base and J gave up 7 bases, with 14 bases separating them. The CDR3 DNA is TGTGCCTGGAGTGACCCCCCGAGGGCGAATGAGCAGTTCTTC. Protein: CAWSDPPRANEQFF.

In this sample, this clone turned up a few times. Here the CDR3 DNA reads TGTGCCAGCCGCCCGCAGGGGTTTAAGTCACCCCTCCACTTT. Protein: CASRPQGFKSPLHF. The genes are TRBV27 and TRBJ1-6; weak D call: TRBD1 (6 bases). Per the germline V gene, CDR1 is MNHEY and CDR2 is SMNVEV (reference sequence). This CDR3 has 14 residues. Between the trimmed V and J ends, which lost 8 bases and 10 bases, there was a span of 18 bases.

The V gene is TRBV11-1, the J gene TRBJ2-1, with 7 bases that match TRBD2. This CDR3 has 13 residues. With V trimmed by 2 bases and J by 10 bases, 5 bases remained unmatched. Per the germline V gene, CDR1 is SGHAT and CDR2 is FQDESV (reference sequence). The CDR3 DNA reads TGTGCCAGCAGCTTAATGGGCGGGGGAGAGCAGTTCTTC. Encoded protein: CASSLMGGGEQFF.

This clone was observed a single time. The gene calls are TRBV19 and TRBJ1-4; 9 bases line up with TRBD1. CDR1 is LNHDA and CDR2 is SQIVND in the germline V gene (reference sequence). The CDR3 sequence is 14 residues long. Trimming took 6 bases from V and 6 from J; bases not matched to a gene: 5. The CDR3 DNA sequence: TGTGCCAGTAGAAAGACAGGGGGGGATGAAAAACTGTTTTTT. This codes for CASRKTGGDEKLFF.

The chain uses TRBV10-3 and TRBJ2-3; D perhaps matches TRBD1 (6 bases). With 10 bases removed from V and 0 bases from J, the gap between germline ends came to 20 bases. CDR1 and CDR2 from the germline V gene are ENHRY and SYGVKD. The CDR3 runs 16 residues. The chain's CDR3 is CATGTGQIFSTDTQYF. CDR3 DNA: TGTGCCACTGGGACCGGACAGATATTTAGCACAGATACGCAGTATTTT.

This chain joins TRBV18 and TRBJ1-1, with TRBD1 identical over 7 bases. This CDR3 has 18 residues. The V and J ends lost 2 bases and 4 bases, in that order; junction bases with no gene match: 16. Germline lookup yields CDR1 KGHSH and CDR2 LQKENI. The CDR3 protein is CASSPLSAQGRGGTEAFF. The CDR3, as DNA: TGTGCCAGCTCACCATTGAGCGCACAGGGGAGGGGTGGCACTGAAGCTTTCTTT.

The rearrangement uses TRBV29-1 and TRBJ1-1; no reliable D call. The CDR3 consists of 12 residues. In germline, CDR1 is SQVTM, CDR2 ANQGSEA. With 7 bases removed from V and 7 bases from J, the gap between germline ends came to 16 bases. The CDR3 protein is CSAKDDELEAFF. The CDR3 DNA reads TGCAGCGCCAAAGATGACGAACTTGAAGCTTTCTTT.

CDR3 region: CASSVGWGTDPSTDTQYF. The CDR3 DNA sequence: TGTGCCAGCAGCGTAGGGTGGGGGACAGACCCAAGCACAGATACGCAGTATTTT. The rearrangement links TRBV9 to TRBJ2-3; 7 bases align to TRBD1. J lost 0 bases, V lost 0 bases, and 10 bases had no gene match. The CDR3 is 18 residues long. Germline V lookup: CDR1 SGDLS, CDR2 YYNGEE. The full variable domain, rest sourced from reference TRBV9 and TRBJ2-3, is DSGVTQTPKHLITATGQRVTLRCSPRSGDLSVYWYQQSLDQGLQFLIQYYNGEERAKGNILERFSAQQFPDLHSELNLSSLELGDSALYFCASSVGWGTDPSTDTQYFGPGTRLTVL.